The entry below describes one T cell receptor beta chain. These data are taken from a study of patients and donors after allogeneic stem cell transplantation. There are 16 residues in the CDR3. Trimming removed 0 bases at V and 1 base at J, with 12 bases between. Germline V gives CDR1 KGHSH, CDR2 LQKENI. TCRdb redid the calling of the RT-PCR reads with MiXCR, one entry per CDR3 protein. The sample has about 7,600 distinct CDR3 sequences; roughly 11% are singletons. The sequence was obtained from a human donor who was either an allogeneic HSCT recipient or a stem cell or donor lymphocyte infusion donor (not recorded which). It is not recorded whose cells these are; they may come from a transplant donor. The specimen was blood, either unsorted or a sorted T cell fraction (not recorded which). The rearrangement links TRBV18 to TRBJ1-2; no clear D gene. CDR3: CASSPPNGRLNYGYTF. The CDR3 DNA is TGTGCCAGCTCACCACCGAATGGCAGACTTAACTATGGCTACACCTTC.